The sequence of this T cell receptor (beta chain) was determined in a study of shared clonotypes between healthy human individuals. Whole-study findings and limits: Four donors had around 5% of their naive CD4 clonotypes in common.

The CDR3 runs 13 residues. Germline CDR1 SGHVS, CDR2 FNYEAQ. Trimming shortened V by 6 bases and J by 2 bases, and 11 bases separated the two germline ends. Concerning this clone itself: Its antigen is unidentified.

Original processing notes: There were no quality scores in the junction-only immunoSEQ sequences, so filtering differed. Measured with immunoSEQ multiplex PCR; TCRdb has only the in-frame clones, and not every one. V and J calls and clone size are those listed in that table; D and trimming were worked out from the DNA. The profile covers about 690,000 clones, with around 90% appearing a single time and 34% taken by the ten largest. The TCR was taken from a man aged 18 to 30 in good health. Some clones in this sample may be carry-over from other donors' samples. What was sequenced was memory CD8+ T cells from PBMCs. Subset in this sample: CD45RO+ cells pooled with CCR7-negative TemRA cells. The gene calls are TRBV7-6 and TRBJ2-7; D might be TRBD1 (6 bases). CDR3 sequence reads: CASSPGQPYEQYF. CDR3 in DNA: TGTGCCAGCAGTCCCGGACAGCCCTACGAGCAGTACTTC.